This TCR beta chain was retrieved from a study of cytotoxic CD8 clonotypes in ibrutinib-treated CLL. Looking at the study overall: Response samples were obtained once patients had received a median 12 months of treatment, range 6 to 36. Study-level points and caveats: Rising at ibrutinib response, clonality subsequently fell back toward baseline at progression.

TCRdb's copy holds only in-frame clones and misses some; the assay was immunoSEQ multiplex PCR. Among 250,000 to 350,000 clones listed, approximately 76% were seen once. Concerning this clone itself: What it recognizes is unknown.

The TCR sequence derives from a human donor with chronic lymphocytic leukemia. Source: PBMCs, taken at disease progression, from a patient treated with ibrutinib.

Written as DNA, the CDR3 is TGTGCCAGCAGCCCAGGGGTCACCGGGGAGCTGTTTTTT. Residues: CASSPGVTGELFF. The chain recombines TRBV5-6 with TRBJ2-2, with D possibly being TRBD1 (6 bases). Germline loops: CDR1 SGHDT, CDR2 YYEEEE. With 4 bases removed from V and 4 bases from J, the gap between germline ends came to 8 bases. CDR3 length: 13 residues.